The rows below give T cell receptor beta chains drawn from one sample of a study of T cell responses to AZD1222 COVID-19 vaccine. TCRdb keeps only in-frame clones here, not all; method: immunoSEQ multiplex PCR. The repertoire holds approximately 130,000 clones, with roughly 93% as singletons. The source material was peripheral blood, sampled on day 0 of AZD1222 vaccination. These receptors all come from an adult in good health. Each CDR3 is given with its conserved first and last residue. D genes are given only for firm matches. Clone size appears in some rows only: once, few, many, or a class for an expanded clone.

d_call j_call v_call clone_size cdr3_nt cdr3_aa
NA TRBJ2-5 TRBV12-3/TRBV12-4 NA TGTGCCAGCAGGTGGACAGCTTCGGAGACCCAGTACTTC CASRWTASETQYF
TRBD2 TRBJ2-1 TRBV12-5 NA TGTGCTAGTGGTAGGGGGACTAGCGGTTACAATGAGCAGTTCTTC CASGRGTSGYNEQFF
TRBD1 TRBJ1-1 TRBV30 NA TGTGCCTGGAGTCCGGACAGGGGGCCGCCCACTGAAGCTTTCTTT CAWSPDRGPPTEAFF
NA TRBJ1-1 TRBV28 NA TGTGCCAGCAGTTTCGTGTCAGGGGTCCCGAACACTGAAGCTTTCTTT CASSFVSGVPNTEAFF
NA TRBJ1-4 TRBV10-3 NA TGTGCCATCCGGGGATTTGGAGAAAAACTGTTTTTT CAIRGFGEKLFF
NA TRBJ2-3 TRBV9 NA TGTGCCAGCAGCGCGAACTCCAATACGCAGTATTTT CASSANSNTQYF
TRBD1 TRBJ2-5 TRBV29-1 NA TGCAGCGTTGAAGCAGACAGGGGTTTCCGAGAGACCCAGTACTTC CSVEADRGFRETQYF
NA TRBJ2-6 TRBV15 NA TGTGCCACCAGCAGAGATGAGTTCTCTGGGGCCAACGTCCTGACTTTC CATSRDEFSGANVLTF
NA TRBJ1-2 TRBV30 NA TGTGCCTGGAGTGCAGGGGTTGGCTACACCTTC CAWSAGVGYTF
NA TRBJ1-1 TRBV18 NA TGTGCCAGCTCATCAATCAGGGAGGGGACTGAAGCTTTCTTT CASSSIREGTEAFF
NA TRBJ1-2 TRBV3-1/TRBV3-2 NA TGTGCCAGCAGCCAAGTGCGCTGGGGAGGAAATGGCTACACCTTC CASSQVRWGGNGYTF
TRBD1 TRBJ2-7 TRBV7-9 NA TGTGCCAGCACCCGGACAGGGACATCCTACGAGCAGTACTTC CASTRTGTSYEQYF
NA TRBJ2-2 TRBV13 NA TGTGCCAGCAGCTACCAGCAGGAGCTGTTTTTT CASSYQQELFF
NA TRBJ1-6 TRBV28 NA TGTGCCAGCAGTCCCCGGGGGGGGTGGAATTCACCCCTCCACTTT CASSPRGGWNSPLHF
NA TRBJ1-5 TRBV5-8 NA TGTGCCAGCAGCTTCAGGGATCAGCCCCAGCATTTT CASSFRDQPQHF
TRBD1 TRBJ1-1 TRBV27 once TGTGCCAGCAGTGGAAGGACAGGGAACACTGAAGCTTTCTTT CASSGRTGNTEAFF
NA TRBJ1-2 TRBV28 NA TGTGCCAGCAGCCTCTCTACGGAGAACTATGGCTACACCTTC CASSLSTENYGYTF
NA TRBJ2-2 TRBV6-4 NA TGTGCCAGCAGTGGAGGGGCGAACACCGGGGAGCTGTTTTTT CASSGGANTGELFF